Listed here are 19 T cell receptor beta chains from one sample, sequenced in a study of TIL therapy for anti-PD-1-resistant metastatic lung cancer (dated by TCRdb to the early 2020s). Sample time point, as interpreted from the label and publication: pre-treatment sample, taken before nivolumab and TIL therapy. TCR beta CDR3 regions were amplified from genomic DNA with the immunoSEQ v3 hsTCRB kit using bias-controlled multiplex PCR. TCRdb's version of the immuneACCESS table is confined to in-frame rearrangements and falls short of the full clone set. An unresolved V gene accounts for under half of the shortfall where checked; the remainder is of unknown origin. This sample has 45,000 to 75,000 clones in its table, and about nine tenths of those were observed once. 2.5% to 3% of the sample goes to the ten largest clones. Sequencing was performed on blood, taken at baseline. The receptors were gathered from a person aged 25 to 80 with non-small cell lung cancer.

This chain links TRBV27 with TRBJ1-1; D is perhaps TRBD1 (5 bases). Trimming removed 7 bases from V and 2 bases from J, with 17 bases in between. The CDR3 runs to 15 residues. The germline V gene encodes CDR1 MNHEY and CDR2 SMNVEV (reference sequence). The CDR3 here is CASKKTATINTEAFF. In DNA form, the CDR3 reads TGTGCCAGCAAGAAGACAGCGACCATAAACACTGAAGCTTTCTTT.

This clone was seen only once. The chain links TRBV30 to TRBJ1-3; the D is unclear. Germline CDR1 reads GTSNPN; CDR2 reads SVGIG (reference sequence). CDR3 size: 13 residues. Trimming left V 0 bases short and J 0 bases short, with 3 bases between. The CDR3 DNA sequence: TGTGCCTGGAGTGTACTCTCTGGAAACACCATATATTTT. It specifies CAWSVLSGNTIYF.

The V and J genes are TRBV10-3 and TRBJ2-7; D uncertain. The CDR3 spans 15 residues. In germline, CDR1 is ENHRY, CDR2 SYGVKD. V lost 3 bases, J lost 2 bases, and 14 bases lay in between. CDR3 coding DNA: TGTGCCATCAGTGACGGTTCGGGCGGTACCTACGAGCAGTACTTC. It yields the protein CAISDGSGGTYEQYF.

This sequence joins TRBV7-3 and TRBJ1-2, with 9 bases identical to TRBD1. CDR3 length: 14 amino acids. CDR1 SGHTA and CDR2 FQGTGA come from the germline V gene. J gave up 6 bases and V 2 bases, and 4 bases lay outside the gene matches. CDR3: CASSLSRTGDGYTF. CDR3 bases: TGTGCCAGCAGCTTATCCCGGACAGGGGATGGCTACACCTTC.

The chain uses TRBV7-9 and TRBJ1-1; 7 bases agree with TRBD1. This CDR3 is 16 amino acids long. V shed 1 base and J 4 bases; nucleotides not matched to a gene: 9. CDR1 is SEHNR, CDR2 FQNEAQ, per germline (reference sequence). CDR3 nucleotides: TGTGCCAGCAGCTTAGGGGAGGGGGCGCAGAGCACTGAAGCTTTCTTT. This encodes CASSLGEGAQSTEAFF.

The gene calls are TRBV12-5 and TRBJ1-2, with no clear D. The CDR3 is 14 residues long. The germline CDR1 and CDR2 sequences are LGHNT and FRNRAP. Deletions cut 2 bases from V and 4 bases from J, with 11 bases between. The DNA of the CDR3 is TGTGCTAGTGGTTTGTTAGGAGAAGTCTATGGCTACACCTTC. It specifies CASGLLGEVYGYTF.

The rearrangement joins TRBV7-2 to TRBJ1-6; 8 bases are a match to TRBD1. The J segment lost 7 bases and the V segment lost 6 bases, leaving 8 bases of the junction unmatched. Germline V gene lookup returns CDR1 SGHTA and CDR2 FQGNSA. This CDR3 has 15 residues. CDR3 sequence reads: CASRSTGGKNSPLHF. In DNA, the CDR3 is TGTGCCAGCAGATCAACAGGGGGGAAGAATTCACCCCTCCACTTT.

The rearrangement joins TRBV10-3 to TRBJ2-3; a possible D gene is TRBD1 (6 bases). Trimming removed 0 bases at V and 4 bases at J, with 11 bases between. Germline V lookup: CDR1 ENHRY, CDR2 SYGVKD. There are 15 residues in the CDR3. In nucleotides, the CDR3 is TGTGCCATCAGTGAGTCGTTGGGGGCCCCAGATACGCAGTATTTT. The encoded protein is CAISESLGAPDTQYF.

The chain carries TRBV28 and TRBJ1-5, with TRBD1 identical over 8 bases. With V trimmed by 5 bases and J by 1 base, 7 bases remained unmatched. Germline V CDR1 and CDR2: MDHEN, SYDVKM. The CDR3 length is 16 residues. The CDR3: CASSEIRGLSNQPQHF. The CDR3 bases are TGTGCCAGCAGTGAAATCAGGGGGCTGAGCAATCAGCCCCAGCATTTT.

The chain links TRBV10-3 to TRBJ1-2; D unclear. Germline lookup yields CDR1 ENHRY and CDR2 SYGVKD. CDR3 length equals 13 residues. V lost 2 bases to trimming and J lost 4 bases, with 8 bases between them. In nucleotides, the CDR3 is TGTGCCATCAGTGAGCCCCGGGGCTATGGCTACACCTTC. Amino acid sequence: CAISEPRGYGYTF.

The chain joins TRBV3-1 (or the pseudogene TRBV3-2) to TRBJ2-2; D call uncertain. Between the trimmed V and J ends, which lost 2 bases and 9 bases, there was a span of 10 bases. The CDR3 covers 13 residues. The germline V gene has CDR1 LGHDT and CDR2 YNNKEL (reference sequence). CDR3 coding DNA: TGTGCCAGCAGCCAATTGGCCCGCCGGGAGCTGTTTTTT. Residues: CASSQLARRELFF.

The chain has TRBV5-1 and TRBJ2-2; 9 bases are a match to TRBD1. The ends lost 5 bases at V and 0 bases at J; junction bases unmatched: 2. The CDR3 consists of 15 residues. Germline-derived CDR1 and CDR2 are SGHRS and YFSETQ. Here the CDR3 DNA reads TGCGCCAGCAGGGGGACAGGGACGAACACCGGGGAGCTGTTTTTT. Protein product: CASRGTGTNTGELFF. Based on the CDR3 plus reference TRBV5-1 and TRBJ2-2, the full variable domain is KAGVTQTPRYLIKTRGQQVTLSCSPISGHRSVSWYQQTPGQGLQFLFEYFSETQRNKGNFPGRFSGRQFSNSRSEMNVSTLELGDSALYLCASRGTGTNTGELFFGEGSRLTVL.

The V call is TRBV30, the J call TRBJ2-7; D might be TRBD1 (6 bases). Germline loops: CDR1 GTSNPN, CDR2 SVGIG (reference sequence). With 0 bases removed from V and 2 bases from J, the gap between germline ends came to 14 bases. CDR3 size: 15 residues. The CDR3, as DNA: TGTGCCTGGAGTGTAGGGTTGGGGGCCCCCTACGAGCAGTACTTC. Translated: CAWSVGLGAPYEQYF.

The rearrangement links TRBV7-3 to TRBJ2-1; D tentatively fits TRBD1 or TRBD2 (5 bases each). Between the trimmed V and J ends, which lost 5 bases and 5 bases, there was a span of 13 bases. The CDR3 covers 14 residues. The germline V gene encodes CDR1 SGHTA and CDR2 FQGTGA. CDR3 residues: CASSPLGDDNEQFF. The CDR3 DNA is TGTGCCAGCAGCCCCCTGGGGGACGACAATGAGCAGTTCTTC.

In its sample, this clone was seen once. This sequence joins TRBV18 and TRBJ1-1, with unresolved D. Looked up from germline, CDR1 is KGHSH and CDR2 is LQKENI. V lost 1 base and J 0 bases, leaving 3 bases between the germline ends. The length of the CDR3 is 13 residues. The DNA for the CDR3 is TGTGCCAGCTCACCACAGTTGAACACTGAAGCTTTCTTT. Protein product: CASSPQLNTEAFF.

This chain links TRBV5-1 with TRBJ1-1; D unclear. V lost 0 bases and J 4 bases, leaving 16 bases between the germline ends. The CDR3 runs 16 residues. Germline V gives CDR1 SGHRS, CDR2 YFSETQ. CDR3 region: CASSLVSGSRTTEAFF. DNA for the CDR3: TGCGCCAGCAGCTTGGTTTCAGGCTCCCGGACCACTGAAGCTTTCTTT.

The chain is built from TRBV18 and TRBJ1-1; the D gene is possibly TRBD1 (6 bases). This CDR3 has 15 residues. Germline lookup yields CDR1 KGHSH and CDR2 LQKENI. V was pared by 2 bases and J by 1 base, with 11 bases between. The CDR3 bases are TGTGCCAGCTCACCAACGGGACAAAGGAACACTGAAGCTTTCTTT. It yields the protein CASSPTGQRNTEAFF.

The CDR3 here is CASSLDIREQFF. The CDR3 nucleotides are TGCGCCAGCAGCTTGGATATTCGTGAGCAGTTCTTC. V is TRBV5-1 and J is TRBJ2-1, with D uncertain. CDR1 is SGHRS, CDR2 YFSETQ, per germline. The V end was cut by 0 bases, the J end by 9 bases, with 7 bases between. The CDR3 is 12 amino acids.

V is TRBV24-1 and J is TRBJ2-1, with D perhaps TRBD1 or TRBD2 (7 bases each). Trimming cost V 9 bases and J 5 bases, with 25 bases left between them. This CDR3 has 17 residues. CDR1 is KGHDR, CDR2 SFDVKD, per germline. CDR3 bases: TGTGCCACCGCTGGGGACAGCCCGGGGGGTCGGGACAATGAGCAGTTCTTC. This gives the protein CATAGDSPGGRDNEQFF.